A selection of T cell receptor beta chains follows, all from one sample in a study of monozygotic twins with inflammatory bowel disease. From the 5' RACE reads, TCRdb lists one entry per CDR3 protein and no DNA. Its table records approximately 400,000 distinct CDR3 sequences. The sequenced sample consisted of blood. These receptor sequences come from a human donor with ulcerative colitis or Crohn's disease, or a healthy co-twin of an affected twin (not recorded which). Both conserved end residues are part of each CDR3.

v_call	j_call	cdr3_aa
TRBV3-1	TRBJ2-1	CASSQEVGAYNEQFF
TRBV5-1	TRBJ1-1	CASSLQGALDTEAFF
TRBV5-5	TRBJ2-1	CASSTSLDRVRYNEQFF
TRBV11-2	TRBJ2-4	CASSKQGATKNIQYF
TRBV5-1	TRBJ2-3	CASSLDTKSTDTQYF
TRBV28	TRBJ2-5	CASSFEEETQYF
TRBV2	TRBJ2-2	CASSVALGQINTGELFF
TRBV6-5	TRBJ2-7	CASSYTRGSYEQYF
TRBV12-3/TRBV12-4	TRBJ2-6	CASRGTGLSLGANVLTF
TRBV18	TRBJ1-3	CASSPLDSSSGNTIYF
TRBV7-9	TRBJ2-1	CASSLTFGEAREQFF
TRBV12-3/TRBV12-4	TRBJ1-2	CASSAELYGYTF
TRBV7-9	TRBJ1-1	CASSAGGQPNTEAFF
TRBV7-9	TRBJ2-1	CASSLVILAGGNEQFF
TRBV6-2/TRBV6-3	TRBJ1-1	CASSASPGNTEAFF
TRBV7-2	TRBJ2-3	CASSLDSGGLQHTQYF
TRBV7-9	TRBJ2-7	CASRNTSSSYEQYF
TRBV5-6	TRBJ1-5	CASSFGGRVNQPQYF
TRBV7-2	TRBJ2-5	CASSLWDRGKETQYF
TRBV2	TRBJ2-1	CASRREAGNEQFF
TRBV19	TRBJ1-1	CASSIGGGYTEAFF
TRBV27	TRBJ2-1	CASSLGSEGYNEQFF
TRBV20-1	TRBJ2-1	CSASKQGVYNEQFF
TRBV12-3/TRBV12-4	TRBJ1-4	CASRRLGAEEKLFF
TRBV29-1	TRBJ2-5	CSVPRELDIGTQYF
TRBV6-2/TRBV6-3	TRBJ2-6	CASSYSFRDRGPSGANVLTF
TRBV23-1	TRBJ1-1	CASSHAADWENTEAFF
TRBV5-1	TRBJ1-1	CASRIDTGGSTEAFF
TRBV3-1	TRBJ2-6	CASSQSGPNSGANVLTF
TRBV20-1	TRBJ2-2	CSASGGVNTGELFF
TRBV20-1	TRBJ2-1	CSAPRGLAGFYNEQFF
TRBV6-1	TRBJ2-6	CASSPSRTASGANVLTF
TRBV5-1	TRBJ1-4	CASSLSGLQNEKLFF
TRBV6-1	TRBJ2-3	CASSVNNRVTDTQYF
TRBV5-4	TRBJ1-2	CASSLEGPRGYTF